Given below is one T cell receptor (beta chain) in context. This clonotype was observed a few times. No cognate antigen has been identified for it. There are no base qualities to consult, and no much larger clone falls within one base. The treatment or condition tag for this specimen amounts to: in vitro stimulation with specific CMV peptide epitopes to enrich CMV-specific T cells. This entry comes from a study of T cell repertoires in cytomegalovirus infection (dated by TCRdb to 2018 to 2020). With regard to the full study: Alongside well-studied HLA-B-restricted epitopes, the peptide stimulations were aimed at recently identified HLA-C-restricted CMV epitopes, whose presentation resists viral immunomodulation. The HLA type of each donor mattered for the analysis, because public TCR beta signatures pointed to carriage of CMV infection along with the matching HLA type.

The run used an Illumina HiSeq 1500. TCRdb reworked the public reads: Q25 trimming with fastp, MiXCR clone assembly, productive beta chains retained. Each record represents a unique CDR3 protein, reported with the most common genes and DNA among its rows. In this sample the table shows hundreds of thousands of distinct CDR3 sequences, roughly 30% of which occur a single time. The ten most abundant clones make up 10% to 15% of the sample. The paper's findings and limits, for the study overall: In both this cohort and an independent cohort of under 450 donors, the cumulative frequency of public TCR beta family members distinguished carriers of CMV infection plus the relevant HLA type. The ex vivo response was dominated by HLA-C-restricted CMV-specific TCR beta clonotypes, which also provided the single most frequent clonotype in two of eight donors.

Sequenced material: cultured CD8+ T cells from PBMCs, taken from culture after CMV antigen stimulation. This sequence originates from a human donor in good health (CMV status not recorded). Some clones in this sample may be carry-over from other donors' samples.

In nucleotide form, the sequence is TGTGCCAGCAGTTCCTTAATATCCTTAAGCAATCAGCCCCAGCATTTT. It translates to CASSSLISLSNQPQHF. The V and J genes are TRBV6-6 and TRBJ1-5; the D gene remains uncertain. Trimming removed 4 bases from V and 1 base from J, leaving 14 bases between the germline ends. The germline V gene (reference sequence) sets CDR1 to MNHNY and CDR2 to SVGAGI. From cysteine to phenylalanine, the CDR3 is 16 amino acids long. Only the CDR3 part of the read is kept: 48 bases, read in frame from the first base.